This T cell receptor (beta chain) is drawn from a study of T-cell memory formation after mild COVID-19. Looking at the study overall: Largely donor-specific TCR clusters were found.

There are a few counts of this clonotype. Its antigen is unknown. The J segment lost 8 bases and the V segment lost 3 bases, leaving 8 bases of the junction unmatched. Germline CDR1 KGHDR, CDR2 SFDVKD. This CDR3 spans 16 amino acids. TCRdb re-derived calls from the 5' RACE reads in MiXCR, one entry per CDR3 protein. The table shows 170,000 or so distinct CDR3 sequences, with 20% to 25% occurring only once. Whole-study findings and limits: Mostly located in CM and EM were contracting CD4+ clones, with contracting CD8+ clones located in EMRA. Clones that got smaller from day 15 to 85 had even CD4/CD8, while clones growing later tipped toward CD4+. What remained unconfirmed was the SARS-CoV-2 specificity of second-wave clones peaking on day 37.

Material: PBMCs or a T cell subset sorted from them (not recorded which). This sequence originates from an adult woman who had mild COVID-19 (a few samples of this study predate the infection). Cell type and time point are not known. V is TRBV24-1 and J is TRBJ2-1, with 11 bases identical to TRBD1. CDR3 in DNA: TGTGCCACCAGTGATACCGGGACAGGGGGGTTTGATGAGCAGTTCTTC. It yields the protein CATSDTGTGGFDEQFF.